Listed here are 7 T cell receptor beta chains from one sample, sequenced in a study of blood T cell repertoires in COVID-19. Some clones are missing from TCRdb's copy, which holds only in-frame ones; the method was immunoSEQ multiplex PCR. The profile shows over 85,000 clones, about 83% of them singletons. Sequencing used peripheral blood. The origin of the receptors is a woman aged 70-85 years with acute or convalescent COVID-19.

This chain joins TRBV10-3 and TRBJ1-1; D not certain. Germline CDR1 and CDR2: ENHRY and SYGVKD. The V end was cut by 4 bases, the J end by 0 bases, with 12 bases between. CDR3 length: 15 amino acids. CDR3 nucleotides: TGTGCCATCAGTGGGGGAGGAGGAATGAACACTGAAGCTTTCTTT. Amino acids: CAISGGGGMNTEAFF.

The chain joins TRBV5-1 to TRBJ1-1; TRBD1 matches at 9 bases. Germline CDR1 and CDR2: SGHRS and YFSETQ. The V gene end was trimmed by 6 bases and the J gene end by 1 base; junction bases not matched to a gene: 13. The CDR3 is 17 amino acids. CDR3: CASNVGDRDWGNTEAFF. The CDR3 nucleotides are TGCGCCAGCAACGTAGGGGACAGGGATTGGGGGAACACTGAAGCTTTCTTT.

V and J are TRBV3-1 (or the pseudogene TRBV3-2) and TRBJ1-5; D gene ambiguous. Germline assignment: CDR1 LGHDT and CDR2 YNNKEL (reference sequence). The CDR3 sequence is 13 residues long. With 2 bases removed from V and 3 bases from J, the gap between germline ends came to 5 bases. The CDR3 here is CASSQQVNQPQHF. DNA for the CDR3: TGTGCCAGCAGCCAACAGGTCAATCAGCCCCAGCATTTT.

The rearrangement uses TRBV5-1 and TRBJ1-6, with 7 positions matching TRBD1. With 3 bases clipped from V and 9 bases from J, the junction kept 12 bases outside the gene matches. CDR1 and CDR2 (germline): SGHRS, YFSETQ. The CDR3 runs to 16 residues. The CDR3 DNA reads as TGCGCCAGCAGCTGGGGGCCCGGGACAGATCCTTCACCCCTCCACTTT. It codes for CASSWGPGTDPSPLHF.

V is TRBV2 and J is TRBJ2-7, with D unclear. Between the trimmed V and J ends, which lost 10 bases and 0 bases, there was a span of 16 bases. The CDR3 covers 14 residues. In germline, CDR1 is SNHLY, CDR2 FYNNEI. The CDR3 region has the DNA TGTGCCACTGCGGAGAAAGTTTTCTCCTACGAGCAGTACTTC. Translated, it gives CATAEKVFSYEQYF.

The CDR3 bases are TGTGCCAGCAGCCAAGATCTTGGGGGCGGGGAGACCCAGTACTTC. Translated: CASSQDLGGGETQYF. The V gene is TRBV3-1 (or the pseudogene TRBV3-2), the J gene TRBJ2-5, with D possibly TRBD1 on 6 matching bases. The CDR3 sequence is 15 residues long. The germline V gene encodes CDR1 LGHDT and CDR2 YNNKEL (reference sequence). The V and J ends lost 0 bases and 5 bases respectively, with 13 bases between them.

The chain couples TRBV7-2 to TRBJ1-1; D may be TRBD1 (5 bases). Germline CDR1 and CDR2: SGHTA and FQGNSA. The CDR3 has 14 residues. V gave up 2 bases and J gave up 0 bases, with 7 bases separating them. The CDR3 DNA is TGTGCCAGCAGCTTACGGACATTGAACACTGAAGCTTTCTTT. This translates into CASSLRTLNTEAFF.